The subject of this entry is one T cell receptor beta chain. Its antigen is unknown. Base qualities were left out, and no much larger clone turns up one base away. These data belong to a study of somatic mutations in cytotoxic T cells in rheumatoid arthritis (dated by TCRdb to about 2017). General notes on the study: A FACSAria II or Sony SH800 was used to flow-sort some V beta antibody-stained T-cell populations at nearly 100% purity, and TCRB sequencing was also done on sorted V beta1+ cells. For 65 rheumatoid arthritis patients and more than 15 healthy controls, TCRB deep sequencing was carried out. Patients and controls did not essentially differ in median age, which was nearly identical between the groups. In newly diagnosed rheumatoid arthritis without treatment, the study examined if expanded CD8+ T-cell clones harbor somatic mutations, relying on TCRB deep sequencing to characterize clonality. What the study reported, not specific to this receptor: The antigen targets of the expanded CD8+ clones were unknown, and absence from virus-specific databases did not rule out viral specificity. No adjustment for multiple comparisons was made for the slight TRBV07 underrepresentation in patients. CD8+ clonality increased with age in patients (Spearman r of about 0.45) but not in healthy controls. Several identical CD8+ TCRB sequences were found in both blood and synovial fluid, and in about an eighth of the 65 patients the largest CD8+ clone exceeded 20% of CD8+ cells. CD8+ T-cell clonality did not differ significantly between rheumatoid arthritis patients and age-matched healthy controls.

Healthy controls were about 19 blood donors whose buffy coats were used, with a median age of around 50 years (range about 21-80) and 55% female. CD4+ and CD8+ cells were isolated by positive magnetic bead selection on an AutoMACS, and purity was checked by flow cytometry. Ficoll-Paque PLUS density gradient separation was used to isolate peripheral blood mononuclear cells. Using Nucleospin Tissue or Tissue XS kits, DNA was extracted from CD4-enriched, CD8-enriched or PBMC samples, with quantification by a Qubit 2.0 fluorometer. The CDR3 has 13 amino acids, counting the end cysteine and phenylalanine. Just CDR3 DNA is preserved here, 39 bases in frame from base 1. Per the germline V gene (reference sequence), LNHDA is the CDR1 and SQIVND is the CDR2. The V end loses 5 bases and the J end loses 7 bases, and a stretch of 15 bases separates them. TCRB CDR3 sequencing used the immunoSEQ assay on genomic DNA. Processing in the source paper ran as follows. The analyses included only productive TCRB rearrangements. Clonality was expressed as a Shannon entropy-based productive clonality index, with each clone defined by a unique TCRB CDR3 sequence. To calculate repertoire overlap between two samples, the template counts of each clone were considered relative to each sample's total templates. V-gene usage measured by flow cytometry correlated with TCRB sequencing V-gene usage, with a Spearman r of roughly 0.67. TCRdb holds this immuneACCESS table with in-frame rearrangements only. Some clones are missing; in checked studies, unresolved V genes explain under half, and the rest has no known cause. V and J calls and clone size are as listed in that table; D and trimming were resolved from the DNA. For this sample there are 30,000 to 45,000 clones; roughly four fifths appear just once. About 3.2% of the sample rests with the top ten.

The TCR sequence derives from a man aged 40-49 years in good health. Sequenced sample: CD8+ T cells sorted from blood. The V gene is TRBV19 and the J gene is TRBJ2-7; the D gene remains uncertain. In nucleotide form, the sequence is TGTGCCAGTAGTTATAGATCGTCAGGAGAGCAGTACTTC. The translation is CASSYRSSGEQYF.